This T cell receptor (beta chain) was captured in a study of blood T cells in healthy people across ages. Primed by a sample-barcoded 5' primer and a J-beta primer mix, a second PCR proceeded for about 6 to 11 cycles. TCRdb re-called the 5' RACE reads through MiXCR, storing one row per CDR3 protein. The sample contains more than 1 million distinct CDR3 sequences, around 43% of which appear only once. The CDR3 contains 14 residues. Germline V gene sequence: CDR1 SGHRS, CDR2 YFSETQ. Deletions cut 0 bases from V and 5 bases from J, with 11 bases between. Specimen: blood. This clonotype originated in a woman aged 55-70 years in good health. The rearrangement joins TRBV5-1 to TRBJ2-5; no reliable D call. Here the CDR3 reads CASSLAGPWETQYF. Here the CDR3 DNA reads TGCGCCAGCAGCTTGGCCGGGCCTTGGGAGACCCAGTACTTC.